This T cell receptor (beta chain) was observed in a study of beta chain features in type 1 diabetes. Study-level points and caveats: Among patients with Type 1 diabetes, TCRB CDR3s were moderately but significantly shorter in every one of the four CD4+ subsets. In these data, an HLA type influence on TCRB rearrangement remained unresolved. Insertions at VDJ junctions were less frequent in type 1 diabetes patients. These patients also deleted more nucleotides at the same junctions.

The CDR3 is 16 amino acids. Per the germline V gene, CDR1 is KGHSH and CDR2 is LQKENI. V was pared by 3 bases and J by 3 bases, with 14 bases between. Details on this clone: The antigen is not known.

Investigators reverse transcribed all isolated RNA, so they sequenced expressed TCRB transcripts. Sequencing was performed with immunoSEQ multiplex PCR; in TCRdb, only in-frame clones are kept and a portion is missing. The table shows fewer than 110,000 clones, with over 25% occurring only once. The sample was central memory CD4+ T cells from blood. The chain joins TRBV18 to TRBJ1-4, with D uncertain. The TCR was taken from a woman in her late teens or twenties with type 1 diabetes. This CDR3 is CASSPPGKGSNEKLFF. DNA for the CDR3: TGTGCCAGCTCACCTCCGGGGAAGGGTTCTAATGAAAAACTGTTTTTT.